One T cell receptor (beta chain) is described in this entry. Its cognate antigen is unknown. These data originate in a study of vaccination effects on CD4 cells after COVID-19. Study-level results: Clones induced by infection and by vaccine showed marked clonal contraction late after vaccination.

This CDR3 contains 15 residues. V lost 2 bases to trimming and J lost 4 bases; unmatched junction nucleotides: 6. Germline V gene sequence: CDR1 LGHDT, CDR2 YNNKEL (reference sequence). Culture proceeded for approximately nine days, and CD4+ T cells were then isolated. Participants received two doses of either the BNT162b2 or mRNA-1273 vaccine. Sequenced by immunoSEQ multiplex PCR; TCRdb stores in-frame clones only, minus some. The repertoire holds tens of thousands of clones, with around 73% as singletons. This TCR was sampled from a human donor who received a COVID-19 vaccine. The chain combines TRBV3-1 (or the pseudogene TRBV3-2) with TRBJ1-2; 8 nucleotides align to TRBD1. The sample here was CD4+ T cells from PBMCs cultured without peptide, taken after COVID-19 vaccination. This CDR3 is CASSQLSGQGYGYTF. CDR3 nucleotides: TGTGCCAGCAGCCAACTTTCCGGACAGGGCTATGGCTACACCTTC.